This TCR beta chain derives from a study of T cell responses to AZD1222 COVID-19 vaccine. This CDR3 comprises 14 residues. The V gene's germline CDR1 is SGHRS and CDR2 YFSETQ. Losses at the gene ends were 4 bases for V and 7 bases for J; bases not matched to a gene: 5. The protocol was immunoSEQ multiplex PCR, while the TCRdb copy is restricted to in-frame clones and leaves out a portion. The sample has more than 75,000 clones, 91% seen once. Comments on this clone: The antigen is not known.

Notes on the study in general: Within unmutated variant regions lay the reported targets of nearly half of spike-specific TCRs. Clonal diversity may have been underestimated, and the donors were mostly white British, with more females than males. Across spike, vaccine-associated CD4 TCRs were found, dominant at 160-218 and 743-854.

The sample in question was peripheral blood, obtained on day 0 of AZD1222 vaccination. The J gene is TRBJ2-2, the V gene TRBV5-1; 9 bases are shared with TRBD1. This clonotype was sampled from an adult in good health. In DNA, the CDR3 is TGCGCCAGCAGCCCACAGGGGGCGGACGGGGAGCTGTTTTTT. This codes for CASSPQGADGELFF. The whole variable domain, filled in from reference TRBV5-1 and TRBJ2-2, reads KAGVTQTPRYLIKTRGQQVTLSCSPISGHRSVSWYQQTPGQGLQFLFEYFSETQRNKGNFPGRFSGRQFSNSRSEMNVSTLELGDSALYLCASSPQGADGELFFGEGSRLTVL.